This TCR beta chain was found in a study of blood T cell repertoires in COVID-19. Trimming took 3 bases from V and 7 from J; bases not matched to a gene: 8. The CDR3 contains 14 residues. Germline V lookup: CDR1 MDHEN, CDR2 SYDVKM. Produced via immunoSEQ multiplex PCR; TCRdb's table is partial and in-frame only. The sample records fewer than 180,000 clones, around 85% being singletons. The specimen was peripheral blood. The sequence derives from a man aged 65-85 years with acute or convalescent COVID-19. V is TRBV28 and J is TRBJ2-7, with 8 bases lining up with TRBD1. CDR3 DNA: TGTGCCAGCAGTTTCTTCCAGGGGGCTGGGGAGCAGTACTTC. The encoded protein is CASSFFQGAGEQYF.